The T cell receptor (beta chain) under discussion was sequenced for a study of T cells in localized non-small cell lung cancer. Findings of the study overall: There was an association of higher blood T cell density with longer overall survival. Sequencing, confined to only one tumor region, leaves heterogeneity possible. There were a median roughly 60 of the top 100 tumor clones appearing in adjacent lung.

Germline CDR1 SGHRS, CDR2 YFSETQ. This CDR3 contains 14 residues. Trimming pared 5 bases from V and 2 bases from J, leaving 11 bases between. As for this clone: Its antigen is unidentified.

Only in-frame clones appear in the TCRdb table, and some are missing; sequencing was by immunoSEQ multiplex PCR. This repertoire shows about 25,000 clones, 70% to 90% found once; its top ten account for roughly 14%. The sequences come from peripheral blood, collected before any cancer treatment. The chain is built from TRBV5-1 and TRBJ2-1; the D is unclear. The sequence was obtained from a female donor aged 60 or older with stage I lung adenocarcinoma. The CDR3: CASSTSATYNEQFF. Here the CDR3 DNA reads TGCGCCAGCAGTACGTCTGCCACCTACAATGAGCAGTTCTTC.